Listed below are T cell receptor beta chains from one sample, sequenced in a study of vaccination effects on CD4 cells after COVID-19. No antigen is known for these receptors. Data came from immunoSEQ multiplex PCR; TCRdb stores just in-frame clones and leaves some out. The sample includes 25,000 to 30,000 clones, roughly 80% of them seen just once. The sequencing used CD4+ T cells from PBMCs cultured with HCoV-NL63 spike peptides, collected after COVID-19 vaccination. These receptor sequences come from a human donor who received a COVID-19 vaccine. Each CDR3 is given without its conserved first and last residue. For some rows the clone size is stated as once, few or many, or as a class when expanded; others skip it.

v_gene: TRBV5-4; abundance: .; j_gene: TRBJ2-1; CDR3aa: ASSLAVVGHNEQF
v_gene: TRBV30; abundance: .; j_gene: TRBJ1-1; CDR3aa: AWKPLGFPNTEAF
v_gene: TRBV21-1; abundance: once; j_gene: TRBJ2-7; CDR3aa: ASSKGHEVTANRNEQY
v_gene: TRBV7-9; abundance: few; j_gene: TRBJ2-3; CDR3aa: ASSRGQGGTDTQY
v_gene: TRBV3-1/TRBV3-2; abundance: once; j_gene: TRBJ2-2; CDR3aa: ASRESGYTGELF
v_gene: TRBV6-5; abundance: .; j_gene: TRBJ1-5; CDR3aa: ASRGQGSGQPQH
v_gene: TRBV5-1; abundance: .; j_gene: TRBJ2-7; CDR3aa: ASSLTSGRRNEQY
v_gene: TRBV7-9; abundance: .; j_gene: TRBJ2-7; CDR3aa: ASSFSRTTSYEQY
v_gene: TRBV2; abundance: .; j_gene: TRBJ2-1; CDR3aa: ASSETGSSYNEQF
v_gene: TRBV2; abundance: .; j_gene: TRBJ1-5; CDR3aa: ASSVTGTRSPQH
v_gene: TRBV10-3; abundance: .; j_gene: TRBJ2-5; CDR3aa: AISESGREGETQY
v_gene: TRBV10-1; abundance: .; j_gene: TRBJ2-7; CDR3aa: ASGSAGDKY
v_gene: TRBV5-6; abundance: .; j_gene: TRBJ1-3; CDR3aa: ASSLGRRSGNTIY
v_gene: TRBV5-1; abundance: .; j_gene: TRBJ2-7; CDR3aa: ASSPSGTALHEQY
v_gene: TRBV7-6; abundance: .; j_gene: TRBJ2-7; CDR3aa: ASSGSGNYEQY
v_gene: TRBV5-1; abundance: .; j_gene: TRBJ1-1; CDR3aa: ASSLGPVSTEAF
v_gene: TRBV4-1; abundance: .; j_gene: TRBJ2-5; CDR3aa: AKRRSSDGKTQETQY
v_gene: TRBV5-4; abundance: .; j_gene: TRBJ2-7; CDR3aa: ASSLDAMSGSRLEQY
v_gene: TRBV27; abundance: .; j_gene: TRBJ2-6; CDR3aa: ASSHTRWGDGANVLT
v_gene: TRBV6-1; abundance: once; j_gene: TRBJ1-1; CDR3aa: ASSEGTAINTEAF
v_gene: TRBV28; abundance: .; j_gene: TRBJ1-1; CDR3aa: ASRGQLPEAF
v_gene: TRBV5-4; abundance: .; j_gene: TRBJ1-2; CDR3aa: ASSSSKQGNYGYT
v_gene: TRBV7-9; abundance: once; j_gene: TRBJ2-1; CDR3aa: ASSPRLTEGHEQF
v_gene: TRBV19; abundance: .; j_gene: TRBJ1-4; CDR3aa: ASSPNGGGIYEKLF
v_gene: TRBV6-5; abundance: .; j_gene: TRBJ2-7; CDR3aa: ASSYRDRGYEQY
v_gene: TRBV18; abundance: .; j_gene: TRBJ2-7; CDR3aa: ASSREQGSSYEQY
v_gene: TRBV5-4; abundance: .; j_gene: TRBJ2-1; CDR3aa: ASSLLAGGGNEQF
v_gene: TRBV29-1; abundance: .; j_gene: TRBJ1-1; CDR3aa: SVKGAMSTEAF
v_gene: TRBV2; abundance: few; j_gene: TRBJ2-7; CDR3aa: ASSEAIYEQY
v_gene: TRBV2; abundance: .; j_gene: TRBJ2-7; CDR3aa: ASNEQY
v_gene: TRBV18; abundance: .; j_gene: TRBJ1-4; CDR3aa: ASSQATNEKLF
v_gene: TRBV10-3; abundance: .; j_gene: TRBJ1-1; CDR3aa: AISEETAKNTEAF
v_gene: TRBV27; abundance: .; j_gene: TRBJ1-6; CDR3aa: ASSTPHGFLRNSPLH
v_gene: TRBV20-1; abundance: .; j_gene: TRBJ2-7; CDR3aa: SASSGTGGAYEQY
v_gene: TRBV11-2; abundance: once; j_gene: TRBJ2-1; CDR3aa: ASSTRGQVGDNEQF
v_gene: TRBV10-1; abundance: .; j_gene: TRBJ2-3; CDR3aa: ASSGQISTDTQY
v_gene: TRBV7-8; abundance: once; j_gene: TRBJ2-4; CDR3aa: ASSPGLAGGVAKNIQY
v_gene: TRBV6-6; abundance: .; j_gene: TRBJ2-7; CDR3aa: ASRMTGGSREQY
v_gene: TRBV30; abundance: .; j_gene: TRBJ2-7; CDR3aa: AWSVTGEQY
v_gene: TRBV19; abundance: .; j_gene: TRBJ2-6; CDR3aa: ASTATGTGESSGANVLT
v_gene: TRBV18; abundance: once; j_gene: TRBJ2-7; CDR3aa: ASSRRTFEKRVPEQY
v_gene: TRBV10-1; abundance: .; j_gene: TRBJ2-2; CDR3aa: ASRTSGRTGELF
v_gene: TRBV18; abundance: few; j_gene: TRBJ2-1; CDR3aa: ASSPAGGGSGSEQF
v_gene: TRBV7-8; abundance: .; j_gene: TRBJ2-1; CDR3aa: ASSLAQVSSYNEQF
v_gene: TRBV2; abundance: .; j_gene: TRBJ2-3; CDR3aa: ASSLGLPNTDTQY
v_gene: TRBV19; abundance: .; j_gene: TRBJ2-5; CDR3aa: ASSIDQFLGRWY
v_gene: TRBV2; abundance: .; j_gene: TRBJ2-5; CDR3aa: ASSVVDGWGETQY
v_gene: TRBV5-1; abundance: .; j_gene: TRBJ2-1; CDR3aa: ASSFSSSYNEQF